The 13 T cell receptor beta chains reported below all come from one sample, sequenced in a study of cytomegalovirus exposure and HLA in healthy donors. The PCR used 60 Vbeta and 13 Jbeta primers. TCRdb's copy holds only in-frame clones and misses some; the assay was immunoSEQ multiplex PCR. The sample holds about 150,000 clones, 77% seen once. What was sequenced was PBMCs. These receptors all come from a male donor in good health and CMV-seronegative.

This chain connects TRBV10-2 to TRBJ2-1; 12 nucleotides match TRBD2. The CDR3 has 14 amino acids. Germline V CDR1 and CDR2: WSHSY, SAAADI. V gave up 2 bases and J gave up 15 bases; unmatched junction bases: 8. The CDR3 DNA reads TGCGCCAGCAGTGAGACCTCTTCTAGCGGGAGGGTGTTCTTC. Translated, it gives CASSETSSSGRVFF.

This clone has a handful of counts. CDR3 coding DNA: TGTGCCAGCAGCTTAGAGAGCGGGGCCGACAATGAGCAGTTCTTC. This gives the protein CASSLESGADNEQFF. This chain joins TRBV11-2 and TRBJ2-1; TRBD2 matches 7 bases. The germline gives CDR1 SGHAT, CDR2 FQNNGV. The trim removed 0 bases at V and 5 bases at J, leaving 4 bases unmatched. This CDR3 comprises 15 residues.

V usage is TRBV11-2 and J usage is TRBJ1-1; D is possibly TRBD1 (6 bases). The germline V and J ends were trimmed by 1 base and 5 bases, with 14 bases remaining between them. Looked up from germline, CDR1 is SGHAT and CDR2 is FQNNGV. The CDR3 sequence is 15 residues long. The DNA for the CDR3 is TGTGCCAGCAGCTTAGGGGGATGGGGGCTTACTGAAGCTTTCTTT. This translates into CASSLGGWGLTEAFF.

This CDR3 reads CASSSDSNEQFF. CDR3 sequence (DNA): TGTGCCAGCAGCTCCGACAGTAATGAGCAGTTCTTC. This sequence joins TRBV5-6 and TRBJ2-1, with a tentative D call TRBD1 (5 bases). The CDR3 runs 12 residues. The germline V and J ends were trimmed by 3 bases and 7 bases, with 8 bases remaining between them. From germline, CDR1 is SGHDT and CDR2 YYEEEE.

The chain uses TRBV7-8 and TRBJ2-6, with 8 bases that match TRBD1. Germline CDR1 reads SGHVS; CDR2 reads FQNEAQ. The CDR3 runs 18 residues. Trimming took 0 bases from V and 1 from J; bases not matched to a gene: 5. The CDR3 spells CASSLAGQGASGANVLTF. The CDR3 nucleotides read TGTGCCAGCAGCTTAGCAGGACAGGGAGCTTCTGGGGCCAACGTCCTGACTTTC.

This rearrangement joins TRBV6-6 to TRBJ2-7; D not resolved. Trimming stripped 10 bases from V and 1 base from J, with 17 bases between. The CDR3 totals 14 residues. The germline CDR1 and CDR2 sequences are MNHNY and SVGAGI (reference sequence). The CDR3 here is CATTPVAFSYEQYF. As DNA, the CDR3 is TGTGCCACCACCCCGGTTGCGTTTTCCTACGAGCAGTACTTC.

This clone was seen a handful of times. This sequence joins TRBV10-3 and TRBJ1-1; D remains ambiguous. Germline V gene lookup returns CDR1 ENHRY and CDR2 SYGVKD. The CDR3 is 13 amino acids. V was trimmed by 4 bases and J by 3 bases, leaving 9 bases between them. DNA for the CDR3: TGTGCCATCAGTGGACTGGAACACACTGAAGCTTTCTTT. It codes for CAISGLEHTEAFF.

The rearrangement joins TRBV19 to TRBJ2-1; 9 bases line up with TRBD1. Germline lookup yields CDR1 LNHDA and CDR2 SQIVND (reference sequence). The CDR3 covers 15 residues. Trimming at V came to 4 bases and at J to 10 bases, leaving 11 bases not matched to a gene. In DNA form, the CDR3 reads TGTGCCAGTAGTAAGGGACAGGGTTACCTTTACGAGCAGTTCTTC. This encodes CASSKGQGYLYEQFF.

The chain carries TRBV7-9 and TRBJ2-1; TRBD2 matches at 12 bases. From germline, CDR1 is SEHNR and CDR2 FQNEAQ (reference sequence). The CDR3 length is 16 residues. Trimming removed 5 bases from V and 6 bases from J; junction bases left unmatched: 8. The CDR3 region is CASSQKGTSGPNEQFF. The CDR3 DNA follows: TGTGCCAGCAGCCAGAAAGGGACTAGCGGGCCCAATGAGCAGTTCTTC. Based on the CDR3 plus reference TRBV7-9 and TRBJ2-1, the full variable domain is DTGVSQNPRHKITKRGQNVTFRCDPISEHNRLYWYRQTLGQGPEFLTYFQNEAQLEKSRLLSDRFSAERPKGSFSTLEIQRTEQGDSAMYLCASSQKGTSGPNEQFFGPGTRLTVL.

A note on this clone: The junction shows a germline mismatch at one end, possibly a read error. The chain recombines TRBV7-7 with TRBJ2-7, with D possibly matching TRBD2 (6 bases). Germline-derived CDR1 and CDR2 are SSHAT and FNYEAQ (reference sequence). There are 15 residues in the CDR3. The CDR3 protein is CASSLALSGPRGQYF. The CDR3 DNA reads TGTGCTAGCAGCTTAGCGCTAAGCGGGCCCCGCGGGCAGTACTTC.

The V gene is TRBV18, the J gene TRBJ1-4, with 7 bases that match TRBD1. V lost 0 bases to trimming and J lost 5 bases; unmatched junction nucleotides: 3. Germline V gene lookup returns CDR1 KGHSH and CDR2 LQKENI. The CDR3 covers 15 residues. CDR3 sequence reads: CASSPPRGRNEKLFF. CDR3 coding DNA: TGTGCCAGCTCACCACCAAGGGGGCGGAATGAAAAACTGTTTTTT.

The rearrangement uses TRBV19 and TRBJ2-3, with D maybe TRBD1 (6 bases). This CDR3 spans 13 amino acids. Germline V gives CDR1 LNHDA, CDR2 SQIVND (reference sequence). Trimming took off 4 bases at V and 4 bases at J, with 9 bases between the two ends. CDR3 region: CASSTAGADTQYF. DNA for the CDR3: TGTGCCAGTAGTACGGCAGGGGCAGATACGCAGTATTTT.

This clone was counted only a few times. The rearrangement uses TRBV6-9 and TRBJ2-7, with 8 nucleotides matching TRBD2. Germline assignment: CDR1 MNHGY and CDR2 SVAAGI. This CDR3 contains 15 residues. Trimming cost V 2 bases and J 7 bases; bases outside gene matches: 10. The CDR3 region is CASSYMELAETEQYF. CDR3 coding DNA: TGTGCCAGCAGTTATATGGAACTAGCGGAGACTGAGCAGTACTTC.